Sequencing of this TCR beta chain was carried out in a study of blood T cell repertoires in COVID-19 (dated by TCRdb to between 2020 and 2021). Context from the whole study: Collaborator samples came from the United States, Italy and Spain and covered acute and convalescent phases of COVID-19. Samples came from the ongoing ImmuneRACE study (first 160 participants) plus 1,254 subjects from 6 global collaborators. HLA class I and class II types, where available, came from metadata supplied by the sample provider rather than from assay-based typing. The repertoires were released in a freely available public database meant as a resource for research on the immune response to SARS-CoV-2. The sample metadata nearly always contained a de-identified subject ID, COVID-19 status, age in years and sex. The prospective study material was composed of cDNA or gDNA derived from T cells, B-cell-depleted T cells, or PBMCs. The dataset comprised deeply sampled blood TCRbeta repertoires from subjects exposed to, actively infected with, or recovered from COVID-19. Points the paper makes about the study in general: The quantity of clinical and demographic metadata differed by source and by participant and was supplied without curation.

The immunoSEQ Assay, a bias-controlled multiplex PCR, was used to amplify TCRbeta CDR3 regions from genomic DNA. Per the source publication's procedure: The number of nucleated cells in each sample was estimated from the amplification of reference gene primers within the assay. To quantify the absolute abundance of each unique TCRbeta CDR3 rearrangement, sequence reads were collapsed and filtered. For each sample, productive Simpson clonality was calculated as the square root of Simpson's diversity index across productive rearrangements. TCRdb took over this immuneACCESS table, retaining in-frame rearrangements with V and J assigned. Such tables are incomplete; in checked studies, under half of the missing clones stem from an unresolved V gene, and the remainder is unexplained. V and J calls plus clone size are reproduced from that table; the DNA served to infer D and trimming. In this sample the table shows around 400,000 clones, 87% of which occur a single time. The ten top clones hold more than 9% of the sample.

In Seattle, one collaborating source enrolled patients while the infection was active and tracked those patients longitudinally over the course of disease. Whole blood was collected in K2EDTA tubes by collaborating institutions according to the institutions' own protocols. Collaborator samples were shipped for TCRbeta analysis as frozen whole blood, isolated PBMCs, or DNA extracted from either sample type. In the case of this clone: Its antigen remains unidentified. Per-base qualities were not stored, and no clone one base away is much larger.

The germline V gene (reference sequence) gives CDR1 as PRHDT and CDR2 as FYEKMQ. The germline V end is reduced by 5 bases and the J end by 2 bases; junction bases left unmatched: 6. The CDR3 spans 14 residues, from the cysteine through the phenylalanine. Only CDR3 DNA is held: 42 bases, read in frame from base 1. The sample was peripheral blood. The source is a woman in her 30s with COVID-19, enrolled during active disease. The V and J segments used are TRBV13 and TRBJ2-7; 7 central nucleotides agree with TRBD1. Here is the DNA: TGTGCCAGCAGCCGCCGGACAGGAGCCTACGAGCAGTACTTC. This is translated as CASSRRTGAYEQYF.